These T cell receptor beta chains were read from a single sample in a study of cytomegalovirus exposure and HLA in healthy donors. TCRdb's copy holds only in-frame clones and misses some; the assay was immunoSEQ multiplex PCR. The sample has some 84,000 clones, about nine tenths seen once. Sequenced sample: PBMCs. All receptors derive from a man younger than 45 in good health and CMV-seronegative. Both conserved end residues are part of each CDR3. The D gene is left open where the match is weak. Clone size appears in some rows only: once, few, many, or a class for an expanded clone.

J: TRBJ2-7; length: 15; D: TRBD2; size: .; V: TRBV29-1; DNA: TGCAGCGTTGAAACGCTAGCGGGGGGGTTTGGGGAGCAGTACTTC; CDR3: CSVETLAGGFGEQYF
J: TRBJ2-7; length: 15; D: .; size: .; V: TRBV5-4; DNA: TGTGCCAGCAGCCCCGGACGGACTCTCGACTACGAGCAGTACTTC; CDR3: CASSPGRTLDYEQYF
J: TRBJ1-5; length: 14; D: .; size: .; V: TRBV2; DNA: TGTGCCAGCAGTGCCGGGAGCAGACATCAGCCCCAGCATTTT; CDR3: CASSAGSRHQPQHF
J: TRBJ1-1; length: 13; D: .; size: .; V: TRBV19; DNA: TGTGCCAGTAGTGCCACATTGAACACTGAAGCTTTCTTT; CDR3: CASSATLNTEAFF
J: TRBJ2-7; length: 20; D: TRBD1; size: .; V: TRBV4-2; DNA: TGTGCCAGCAGCCAAGGGGTGGGGACAGGCCTCGTGGGGAGCACCTACGAGCAGTACTTC; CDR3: CASSQGVGTGLVGSTYEQYF
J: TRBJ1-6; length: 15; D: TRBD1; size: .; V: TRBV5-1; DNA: TGCGCCAGCAGGGGGGACAGGGCATCCAATTCACCCCTCCACTTT; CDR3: CASRGDRASNSPLHF
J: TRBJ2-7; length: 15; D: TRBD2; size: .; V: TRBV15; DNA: TGTGCCACCAGCAGAACTAGCGGGGGGGTCTACGAGCAGTACTTC; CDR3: CATSRTSGGVYEQYF
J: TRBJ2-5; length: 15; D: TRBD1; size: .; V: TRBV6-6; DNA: TGTGCCAGCAGTTATCAACAGGGGGCGCGAGAGACCCAGTACTTC; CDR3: CASSYQQGARETQYF
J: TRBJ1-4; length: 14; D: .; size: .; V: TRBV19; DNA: TGTGCCAGTAGTATGGGGAGGTCGGGTGAAAAACTGTTTTTT; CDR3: CASSMGRSGEKLFF
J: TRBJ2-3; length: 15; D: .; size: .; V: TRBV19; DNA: TGTGCCAGTAGTTCGCCGGGGAGAGCCACAGATACGCAGTATTTT; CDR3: CASSSPGRATDTQYF
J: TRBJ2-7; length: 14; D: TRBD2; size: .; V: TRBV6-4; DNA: TGTGCCAGCAGCCGACTAGCGGGAGGGTACGAGCAGTACTTC; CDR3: CASSRLAGGYEQYF
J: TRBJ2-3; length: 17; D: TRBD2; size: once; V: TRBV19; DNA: TGTGCCAGTAGCCAGCAGGTGGTAGCGGGCCTCACAGATACGCAGTATTTT; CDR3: CASSQQVVAGLTDTQYF
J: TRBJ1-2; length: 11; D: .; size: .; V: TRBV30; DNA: TGTGCCTGGAGTTTAGACTATGGCTACACCTTC; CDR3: CAWSLDYGYTF
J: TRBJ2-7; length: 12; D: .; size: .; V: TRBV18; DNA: TGTGCCAGCTCACCCGAGCACTACGAGCAGTACTTC; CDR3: CASSPEHYEQYF
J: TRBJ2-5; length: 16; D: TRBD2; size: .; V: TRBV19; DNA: TGTGCCAGTAGTAAGCGACTAGCGGGAGAAAGAGAGACCCAGTACTTC; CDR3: CASSKRLAGERETQYF
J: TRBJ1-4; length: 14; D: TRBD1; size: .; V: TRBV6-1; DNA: TGTGCCAGCAGTGAGGGACAGGTTCATGAAAAACTGTTTTTT; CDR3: CASSEGQVHEKLFF
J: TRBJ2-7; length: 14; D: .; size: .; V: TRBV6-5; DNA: TGTGCCAGCAGTTACACGACAGGTCTAGGCGAGCAGTACTTC; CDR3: CASSYTTGLGEQYF
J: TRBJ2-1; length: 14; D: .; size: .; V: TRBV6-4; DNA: TGTGCCAGCAGTGATCGGGCTAGCGTGAATGAGCAGTTCTTC; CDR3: CASSDRASVNEQFF
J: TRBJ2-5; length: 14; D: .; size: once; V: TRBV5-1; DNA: TGCGCCAGCAGCTTGGGTACCAGACAAGAGACCCAGTACTTC; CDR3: CASSLGTRQETQYF
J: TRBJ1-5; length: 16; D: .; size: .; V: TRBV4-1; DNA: TGCGCCAGCAGCTATTCGACAGCCTATAGCAATCAGCCCCAGCATTTT; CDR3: CASSYSTAYSNQPQHF
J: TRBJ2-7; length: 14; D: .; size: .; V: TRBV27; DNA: TGTGCCAGCAGTTCGGCGGGCAGGACGGGGGAGCAGTACTTC; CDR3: CASSSAGRTGEQYF
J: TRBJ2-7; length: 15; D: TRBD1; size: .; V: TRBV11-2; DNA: TGTGCCAGCAGCTGGGGACAGGGGGCTTCCTACGAGCAGTACTTC; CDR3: CASSWGQGASYEQYF
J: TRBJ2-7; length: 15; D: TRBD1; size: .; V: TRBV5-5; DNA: TGTGCCAGCAGCTTTAGGGCAGGGGGCTCCTACGAGCAGTACTTC; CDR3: CASSFRAGGSYEQYF
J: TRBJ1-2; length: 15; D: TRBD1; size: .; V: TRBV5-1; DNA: TGCGCCAGCAGCTTGCAGGCGCCGGGACAGGGAGGCTACACCTTC; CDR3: CASSLQAPGQGGYTF
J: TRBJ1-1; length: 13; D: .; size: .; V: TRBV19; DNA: TGTGCCAGTAGTATAAGGAGGGACACTGAAGCTTTCTTT; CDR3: CASSIRRDTEAFF
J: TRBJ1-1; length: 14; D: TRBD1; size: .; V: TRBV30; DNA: TGTGCCTGGAGGTTCAGACAGGGAATCACTGAAGCTTTCTTT; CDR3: CAWRFRQGITEAFF
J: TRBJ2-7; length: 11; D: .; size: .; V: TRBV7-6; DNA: TGTGCCAGCAGCGGTAGCGGCGAGCAGTACTTC; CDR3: CASSGSGEQYF
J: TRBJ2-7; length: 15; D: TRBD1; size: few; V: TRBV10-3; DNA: TGTGCCATCAGTGAGTTCGGGACAGCCGCCTACGAGCAGTACTTC; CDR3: CAISEFGTAAYEQYF
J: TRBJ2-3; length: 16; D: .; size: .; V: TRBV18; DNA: TGTGCCAGCTCACCCTTGCGAAAGGGAGGCACAGATACGCAGTATTTT; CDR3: CASSPLRKGGTDTQYF
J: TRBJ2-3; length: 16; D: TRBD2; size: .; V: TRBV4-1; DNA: TGCGCCAGCAGCCAAATCTTAGCGGGGAGCACAGATACGCAGTATTTT; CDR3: CASSQILAGSTDTQYF
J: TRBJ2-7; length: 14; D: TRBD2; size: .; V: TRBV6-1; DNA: TGTGCCAGCAGTGAAGCGGCTAGCGGGAGCGAGCAGTACTTC; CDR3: CASSEAASGSEQYF
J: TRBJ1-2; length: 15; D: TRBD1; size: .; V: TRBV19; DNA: TGTGCCAGTAGTATGGCGGACCCGGACAGGGGCGGCTACACCTTC; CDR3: CASSMADPDRGGYTF
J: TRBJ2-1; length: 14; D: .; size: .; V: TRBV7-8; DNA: TGTGCCAGCAGCTTAGGCGGAATCGACAATGAGCAGTTCTTC; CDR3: CASSLGGIDNEQFF
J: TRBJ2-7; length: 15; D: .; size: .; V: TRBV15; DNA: TGTGCCACCAGCAGAGATGGCTCTCGGCAGGGCGAGCAGTACTTC; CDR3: CATSRDGSRQGEQYF
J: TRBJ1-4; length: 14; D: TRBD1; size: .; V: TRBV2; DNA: TGTGCCAGCAGTAGGGACAGGGCTAATGAAAAACTGTTTTTT; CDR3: CASSRDRANEKLFF
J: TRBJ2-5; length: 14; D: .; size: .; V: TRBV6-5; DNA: TGTGCCAGCAGCCGCCCAGGGGCAGGGGAGACCCAGTACTTC; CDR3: CASSRPGAGETQYF
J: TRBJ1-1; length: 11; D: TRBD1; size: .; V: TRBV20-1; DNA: TGCAGTGCCCCGAGGGGGCATGAAGCTTTCTTT; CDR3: CSAPRGHEAFF
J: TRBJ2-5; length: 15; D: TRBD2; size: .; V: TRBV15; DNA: TGTGCCACCAGCAGAGATCGGGGGGTTTCAGAGACCCAGTACTTC; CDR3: CATSRDRGVSETQYF
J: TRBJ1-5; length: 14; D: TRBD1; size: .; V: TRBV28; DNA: TGTGCCAGCAGTTCCGGACAGGGGGGTCAGCCCCAGCATTTT; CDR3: CASSSGQGGQPQHF
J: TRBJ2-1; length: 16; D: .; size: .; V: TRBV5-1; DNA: TGCGCCAGCAGCTTGGCTTCGCAGGCTGCATACAATGAGCAGTTCTTC; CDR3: CASSLASQAAYNEQFF
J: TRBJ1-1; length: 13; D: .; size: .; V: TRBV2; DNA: TGTGCCAGCAGTGCGAGGGAGAACACTGAAGCTTTCTTT; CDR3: CASSARENTEAFF
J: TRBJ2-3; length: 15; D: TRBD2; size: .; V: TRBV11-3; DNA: TGTGCCAGCAGCCTAGACGGGGGGGCGACAGATACGCAGTATTTT; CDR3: CASSLDGGATDTQYF
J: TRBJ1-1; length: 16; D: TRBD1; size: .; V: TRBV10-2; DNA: TGCGCCAGCAGTTCCGGGACAGCTGCAACCCACACTGAAGCTTTCTTT; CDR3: CASSSGTAATHTEAFF
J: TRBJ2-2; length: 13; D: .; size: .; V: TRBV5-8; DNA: TGTGCCAGCAGTCCGGTCAACACCGGGGAGCTGTTTTTT; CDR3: CASSPVNTGELFF
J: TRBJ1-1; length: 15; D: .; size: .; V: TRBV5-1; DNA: TGCGCCAGCAGCTCGAGATCGGCAGGGTGGACTGAAGCTTTCTTT; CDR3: CASSSRSAGWTEAFF
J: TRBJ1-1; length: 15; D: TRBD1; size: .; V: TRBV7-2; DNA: TGTGCCAGCAGCTCAACACGAACAGGGGATGGTGAAGCTTTCTTT; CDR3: CASSSTRTGDGEAFF
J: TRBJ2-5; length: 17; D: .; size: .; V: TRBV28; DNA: TGTGCCAGCAGTTTCATGCGTGGGCGGGGTTACCAAGAGACCCAGTACTTC; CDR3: CASSFMRGRGYQETQYF
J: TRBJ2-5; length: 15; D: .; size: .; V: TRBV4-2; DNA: TGTGCCAGCAGCCGTGGGAGCGGGTCTGAAGAGACCCAGTACTTC; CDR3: CASSRGSGSEETQYF
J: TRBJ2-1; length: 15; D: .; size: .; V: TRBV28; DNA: TGTGCCAGCAGTTTAATTGACCCCCAGTCGGGTGAGCAGTTCTTC; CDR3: CASSLIDPQSGEQFF
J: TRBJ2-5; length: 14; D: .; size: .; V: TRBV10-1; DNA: TGCGCCAGCTCTAGATCAGGGTTTGTGGAGACCCAGTACTTC; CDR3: CASSRSGFVETQYF
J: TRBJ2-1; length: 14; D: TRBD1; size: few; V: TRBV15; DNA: TGTGCCACTCGGGGACAGGGGGAGGTTGGTGAGCAGTTCTTC; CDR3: CATRGQGEVGEQFF
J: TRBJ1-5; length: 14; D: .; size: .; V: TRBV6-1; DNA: TGTGCCAGCAGTGAAGCGGCAGTCAATCAGCCCCAGCATTTT; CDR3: CASSEAAVNQPQHF
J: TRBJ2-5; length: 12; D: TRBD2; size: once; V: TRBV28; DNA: TGTGCCAGCGGTACTAGCGGAGAGACCCAGTACTTC; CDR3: CASGTSGETQYF
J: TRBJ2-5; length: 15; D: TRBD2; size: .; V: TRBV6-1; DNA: TGTGCCAGCAGTCCCTCGGCCGGGGGGCAAGAGACCCAGTACTTC; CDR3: CASSPSAGGQETQYF
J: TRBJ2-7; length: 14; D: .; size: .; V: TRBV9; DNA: TGTGCCAGCAGCGTAACGGGACATCCCTACGAGCAGTACTTC; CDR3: CASSVTGHPYEQYF
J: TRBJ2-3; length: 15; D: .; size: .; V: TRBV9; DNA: TGTGCCAGCAGCGTAGGGGCCCGGGGTACAGATACGCAGTATTTT; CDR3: CASSVGARGTDTQYF
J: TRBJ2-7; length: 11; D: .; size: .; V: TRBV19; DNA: TGTGCCAGTAGTTCCCGGTACGAGCAGTACTTC; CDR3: CASSSRYEQYF
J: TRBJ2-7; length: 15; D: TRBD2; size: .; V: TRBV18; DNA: TGTGCCAGCTCACCACGGAGCGGGGGTTCCTACGAGCAGTACTTC; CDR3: CASSPRSGGSYEQYF
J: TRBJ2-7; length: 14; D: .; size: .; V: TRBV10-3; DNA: TGTGCCATCAGTGAGTCGCACAGGGCTGGCGAGCAGTACTTC; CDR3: CAISESHRAGEQYF